The clone carrying this T cell receptor beta chain occurred a few times. The target antigen is unknown. This entry is derived from a study of cytomegalovirus exposure and HLA in healthy donors. Regarding the study as a whole: A later analysis revealed that TCR association rates differed between HLA loci, peaking at DRB1 and bottoming out at HLA-C.

Amplification used 60 Vbeta primers and 13 Jbeta primers. Profiled with immunoSEQ multiplex PCR; TCRdb holds only in-frame clones, not every one. Here the sample spans some 130,000 clones, around 77% being singletons. Trimming left V 8 bases short and J 12 bases short, with 20 bases between. This CDR3 is built from 13 residues. Germline V lookup: CDR1 SGHAT, CDR2 FQNNGV. The sample consisted of PBMCs. The sequence came from a young man in good health. This sequence joins TRBV11-2 and TRBJ2-1; TRBD2 might be the D (5 bases). CDR3 DNA sequence: TGTGCCAGCTCCTGGGCGGGTGGGGAAGTGCAGTTCTTC. This encodes CASSWAGGEVQFF.